This TCR beta chain was obtained from a study of low-dose radiotherapy and immunotherapy resistance in tumors. In the study overall: Each fraction given to Cohort 2 every two weeks delivered 1 Gy, and the total reached 13 Gy over 26 weeks. Daily oral aspirin at 300 mg began on cycle 1 day 1 and lasted four cycles.

In the case of this clonotype: This likely stems from a read error, as it lies one base from a far larger clone.

With TRAV- and TRBV-specific primers, first-strand cDNA was made, covering the alpha and beta chains. A constant-region primer paired with the V-primer adapter amplified TCRs over about 19 PCR cycles. Isolated mRNA underwent amplification by in vitro transcription. TCRdb reprocessed the reads with MiXCR, giving one entry per CDR3 protein. The sample carries fewer than 90,000 distinct CDR3 sequences, about 20% recorded once. Time point reported: before trial treatment. Each donor was administered nivolumab, ipilimumab, aspirin, low-dose cyclophosphamide and low-dose radiotherapy. Looked up from germline, CDR1 is SGDLS and CDR2 is YYNGEE. The CDR3 extends over 15 amino acids. The germline V and J ends were trimmed by 0 bases and 13 bases, with 20 bases remaining between them.

This TCR was recovered from a male donor with prostate cancer. The source was PBMCs, collected before treatment. V is TRBV9 and J is TRBJ2-1; D possibly matches TRBD1 or TRBD2 (5 bases each). CDR3 sequence (DNA): TGTGCCAGCAGCGTAGGGGAAGTTTCCAGGGAGACCCAGTTCTTC. It translates to CASSVGEVSRETQFF.